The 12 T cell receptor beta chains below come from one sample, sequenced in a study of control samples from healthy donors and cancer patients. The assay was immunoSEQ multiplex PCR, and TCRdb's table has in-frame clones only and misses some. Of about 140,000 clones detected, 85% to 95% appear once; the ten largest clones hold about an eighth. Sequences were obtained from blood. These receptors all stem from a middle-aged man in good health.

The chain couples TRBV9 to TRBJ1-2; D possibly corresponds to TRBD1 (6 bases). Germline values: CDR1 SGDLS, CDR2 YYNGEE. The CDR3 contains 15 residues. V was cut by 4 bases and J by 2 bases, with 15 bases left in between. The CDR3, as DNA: TGTGCCAGCAGCCTGCATAAAGGGGGAAACTATGGCTACACCTTC. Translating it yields CASSLHKGGNYGYTF.

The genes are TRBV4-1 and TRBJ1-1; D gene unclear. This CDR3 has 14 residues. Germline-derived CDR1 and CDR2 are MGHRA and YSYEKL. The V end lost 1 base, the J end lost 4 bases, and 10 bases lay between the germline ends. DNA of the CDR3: TGCGCCAGCAGCCAAGCACAGTTTTCCACTGAAGCTTTCTTT. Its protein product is CASSQAQFSTEAFF.

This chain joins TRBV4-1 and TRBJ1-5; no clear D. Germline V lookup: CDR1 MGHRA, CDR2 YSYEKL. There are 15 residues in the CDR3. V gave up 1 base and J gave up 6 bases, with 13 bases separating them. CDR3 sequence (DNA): TGCGCCAGCAGCCAAGTCGAGGTTAGTGGTCAGCCCCAGCATTTT. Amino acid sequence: CASSQVEVSGQPQHF.

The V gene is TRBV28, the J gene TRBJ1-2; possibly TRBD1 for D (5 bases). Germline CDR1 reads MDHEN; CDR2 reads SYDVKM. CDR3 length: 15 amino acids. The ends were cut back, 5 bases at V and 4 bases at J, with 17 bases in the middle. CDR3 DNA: TGTGCCAGCAGTGGATGGGACTTTGAGCCCTATGGCTACACCTTC. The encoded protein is CASSGWDFEPYGYTF.

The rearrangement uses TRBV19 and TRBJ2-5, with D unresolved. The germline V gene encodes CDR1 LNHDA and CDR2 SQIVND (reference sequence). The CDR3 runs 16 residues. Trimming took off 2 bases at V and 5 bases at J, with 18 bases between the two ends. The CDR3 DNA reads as TGTGCCAGTAGTATAAGCCCCGGCAGTCTGGGGGAGACCCAGTACTTC. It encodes CASSISPGSLGETQYF.

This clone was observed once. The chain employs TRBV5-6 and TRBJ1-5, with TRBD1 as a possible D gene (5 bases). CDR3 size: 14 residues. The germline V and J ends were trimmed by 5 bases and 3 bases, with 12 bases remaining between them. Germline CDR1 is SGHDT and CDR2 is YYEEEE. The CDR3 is CASSSTAFNQPQHF. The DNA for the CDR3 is TGTGCCAGCAGTTCGACAGCCTTCAATCAGCCCCAGCATTTT.

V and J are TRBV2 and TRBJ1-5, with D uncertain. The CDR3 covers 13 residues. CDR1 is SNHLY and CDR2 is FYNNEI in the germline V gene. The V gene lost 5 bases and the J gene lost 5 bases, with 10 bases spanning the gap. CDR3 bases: TGTGCCAGCAGTCTGGGGAGGGATCAGCCCCAGCATTTT. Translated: CASSLGRDQPQHF.

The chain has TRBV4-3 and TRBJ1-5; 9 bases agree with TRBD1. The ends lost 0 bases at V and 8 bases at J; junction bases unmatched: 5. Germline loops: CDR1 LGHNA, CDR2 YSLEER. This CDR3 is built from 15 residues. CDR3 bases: TGCGCCAGCAGCCAAGATAGGGGACAGGGTGAGCCCCAGCATTTT. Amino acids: CASSQDRGQGEPQHF.

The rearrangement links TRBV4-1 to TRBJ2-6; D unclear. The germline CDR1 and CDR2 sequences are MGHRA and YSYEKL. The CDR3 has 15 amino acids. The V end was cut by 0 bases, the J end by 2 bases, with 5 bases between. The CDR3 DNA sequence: TGCGCCAGCAGCCAAGAAGGGACTGGGGCCAACGTCCTGACTTTC. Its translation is CASSQEGTGANVLTF.

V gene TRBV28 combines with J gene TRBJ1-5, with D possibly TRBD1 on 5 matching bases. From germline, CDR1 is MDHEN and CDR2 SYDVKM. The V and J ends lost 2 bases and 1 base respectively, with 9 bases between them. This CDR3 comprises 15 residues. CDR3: CASSLEQESNQPQHF. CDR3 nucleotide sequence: TGTGCCAGCAGTTTAGAACAGGAGAGCAATCAGCCCCAGCATTTT. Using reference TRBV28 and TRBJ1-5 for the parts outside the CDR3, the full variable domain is DVKVTQSSRYLVKRTGEKVFLECVQDMDHENMFWYRQDPGLGLRLIYFSYDVKMKEKGDIPEGYSVSREKKERFSLILESASTNQTSMYLCASSLEQESNQPQHFGDGTRLSIL.

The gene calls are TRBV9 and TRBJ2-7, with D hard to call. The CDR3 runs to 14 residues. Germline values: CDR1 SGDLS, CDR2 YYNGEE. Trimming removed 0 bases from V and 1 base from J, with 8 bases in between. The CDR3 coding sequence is TGTGCCAGCAGCGTAGGTGGAGAATCCTACGAGCAGTACTTC. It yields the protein CASSVGGESYEQYF.

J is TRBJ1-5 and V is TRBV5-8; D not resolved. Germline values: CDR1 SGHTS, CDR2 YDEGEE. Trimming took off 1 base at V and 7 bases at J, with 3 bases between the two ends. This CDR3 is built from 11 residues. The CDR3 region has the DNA TGTGCCAGCAGCTTGAGACAGCCCCAGCATTTT. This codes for CASSLRQPQHF.